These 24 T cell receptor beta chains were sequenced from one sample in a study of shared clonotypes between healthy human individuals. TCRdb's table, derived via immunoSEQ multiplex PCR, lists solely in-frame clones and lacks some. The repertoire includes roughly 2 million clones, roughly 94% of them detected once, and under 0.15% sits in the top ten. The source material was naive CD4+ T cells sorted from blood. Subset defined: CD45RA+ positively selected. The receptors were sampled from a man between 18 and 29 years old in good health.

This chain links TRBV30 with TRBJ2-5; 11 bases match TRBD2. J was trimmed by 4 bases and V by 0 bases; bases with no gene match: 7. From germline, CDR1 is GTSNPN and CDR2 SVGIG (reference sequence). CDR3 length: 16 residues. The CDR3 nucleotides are TGTGCCTGGAGTGTTCTAACTAGCGGGAGTTCAGAGACCCAGTACTTC. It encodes CAWSVLTSGSSETQYF.

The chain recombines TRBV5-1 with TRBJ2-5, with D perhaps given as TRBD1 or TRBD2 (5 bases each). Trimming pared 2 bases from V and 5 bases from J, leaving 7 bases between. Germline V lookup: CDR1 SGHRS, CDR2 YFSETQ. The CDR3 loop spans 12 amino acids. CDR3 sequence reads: CASSFRDETQYF. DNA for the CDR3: TGCGCCAGCAGCTTCCGGGACGAGACCCAGTACTTC.

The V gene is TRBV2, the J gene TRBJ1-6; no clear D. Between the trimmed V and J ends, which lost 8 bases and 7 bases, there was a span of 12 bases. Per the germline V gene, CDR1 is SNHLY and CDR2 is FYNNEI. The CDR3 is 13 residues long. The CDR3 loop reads CASFGYANSPLHF. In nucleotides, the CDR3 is TGTGCCAGCTTCGGGTACGCGAATTCACCCCTCCACTTT.

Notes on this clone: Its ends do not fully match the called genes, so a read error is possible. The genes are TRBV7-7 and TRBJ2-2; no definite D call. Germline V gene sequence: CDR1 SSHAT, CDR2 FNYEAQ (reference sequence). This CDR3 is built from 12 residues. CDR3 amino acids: CASSLDGGELFF. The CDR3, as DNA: TGTGCTAGCAGCCTCGACGGCGGGGAGCTGTTTTTT.

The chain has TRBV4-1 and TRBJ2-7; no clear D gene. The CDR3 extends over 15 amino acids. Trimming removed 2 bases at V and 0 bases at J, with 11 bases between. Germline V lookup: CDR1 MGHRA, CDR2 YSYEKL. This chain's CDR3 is CASSQNRLSSYEQYF. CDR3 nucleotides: TGCGCCAGCAGCCAAAACCGTTTAAGCTCCTACGAGCAGTACTTC.

As DNA, the CDR3 is TGTGCCACCTTACCCGGAGGGCGAACTGAAGCTTTCTTT. This sequence encodes CATLPGGRTEAFF. V is TRBV28 and J is TRBJ1-1; D gene ambiguous. Germline CDR1 reads MDHEN; CDR2 reads SYDVKM. The CDR3 runs 13 residues. V dropped 10 bases and J dropped 5 bases, with 17 bases sitting between them.

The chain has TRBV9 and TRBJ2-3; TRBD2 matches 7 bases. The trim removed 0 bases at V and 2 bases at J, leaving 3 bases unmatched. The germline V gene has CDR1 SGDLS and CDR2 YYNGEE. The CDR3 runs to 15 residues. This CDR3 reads CASSVDGGTTDTQYF. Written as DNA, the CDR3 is TGTGCCAGCAGCGTAGACGGGGGGACCACAGATACGCAGTATTTT.

CDR3 loop: CASSLEGAKNIQYF. The CDR3 region has the DNA TGTGCCAGCAGCTTGGAAGGGGCCAAAAACATTCAGTACTTC. The chain couples TRBV7-9 to TRBJ2-4; D is uncertain. This CDR3 is 14 amino acids long. The V end was cut by 3 bases, the J end by 1 base, with 7 bases between. CDR1 and CDR2 (germline): SEHNR, FQNEAQ (reference sequence).

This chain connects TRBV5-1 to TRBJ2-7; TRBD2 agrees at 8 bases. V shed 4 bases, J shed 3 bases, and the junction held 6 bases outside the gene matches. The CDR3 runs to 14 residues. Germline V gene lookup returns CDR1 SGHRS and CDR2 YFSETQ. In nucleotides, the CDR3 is TGCGCCAGCAGCCACGGGGGGGAAATCTACGAGCAGTACTTC. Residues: CASSHGGEIYEQYF.

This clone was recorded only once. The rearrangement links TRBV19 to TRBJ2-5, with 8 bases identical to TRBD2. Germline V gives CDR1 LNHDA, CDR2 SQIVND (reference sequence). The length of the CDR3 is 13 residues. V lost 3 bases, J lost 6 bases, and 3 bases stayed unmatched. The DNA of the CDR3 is TGTGCCAGTAGTATGGTAGCGGGGCAGACCCAGTACTTC. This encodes CASSMVAGQTQYF.

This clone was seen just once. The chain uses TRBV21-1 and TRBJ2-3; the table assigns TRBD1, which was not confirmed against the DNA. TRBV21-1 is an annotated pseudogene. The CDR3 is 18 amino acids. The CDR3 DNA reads TGTGCCAGCAGCAATGAGGGACCGGGACACTTTTACACAGATACGCAGTATTTT. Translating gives CASSNEGPGHFYTDTQYF.

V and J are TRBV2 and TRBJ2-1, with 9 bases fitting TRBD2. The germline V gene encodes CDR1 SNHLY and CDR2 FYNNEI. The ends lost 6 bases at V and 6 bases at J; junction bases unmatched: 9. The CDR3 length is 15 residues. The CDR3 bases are TGTGCCAGCAGCCGCGGGAGGGCCTTAAGCAATGAGCAGTTCTTC. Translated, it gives CASSRGRALSNEQFF.

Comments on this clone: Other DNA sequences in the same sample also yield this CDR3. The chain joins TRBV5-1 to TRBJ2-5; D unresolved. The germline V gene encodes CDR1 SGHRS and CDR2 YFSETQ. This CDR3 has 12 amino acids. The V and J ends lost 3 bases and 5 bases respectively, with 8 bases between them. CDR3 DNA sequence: TGCGCCAGCAGCTGGTCTCAGGAGACCCAGTACTTC. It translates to CASSWSQETQYF.

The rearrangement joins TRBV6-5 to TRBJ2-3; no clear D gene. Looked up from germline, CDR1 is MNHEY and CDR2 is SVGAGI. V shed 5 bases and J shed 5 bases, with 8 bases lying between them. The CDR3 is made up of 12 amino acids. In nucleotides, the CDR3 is TGTGCCAGCAGTAGCCAGAGAGATACGCAGTATTTT. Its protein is CASSSQRDTQYF.

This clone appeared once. CDR3 in DNA: TGTGCCAGCGGCCTGGAGGGGGCCGTCGAGCAGTACTTC. Amino acids: CASGLEGAVEQYF. The J gene is TRBJ2-7, the V gene TRBV2, with a tentative D call TRBD1 (7 bases). With 8 bases removed from V and 6 bases from J, the gap between germline ends came to 17 bases. CDR3 length: 13 residues. Germline CDR1 is SNHLY and CDR2 is FYNNEI.

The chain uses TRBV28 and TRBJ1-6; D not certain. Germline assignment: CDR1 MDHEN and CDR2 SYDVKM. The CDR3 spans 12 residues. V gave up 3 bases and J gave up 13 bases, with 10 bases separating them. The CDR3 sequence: CASSFPQTPLHF. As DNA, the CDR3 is TGTGCCAGCAGTTTCCCACAGACTCCCCTCCACTTT.

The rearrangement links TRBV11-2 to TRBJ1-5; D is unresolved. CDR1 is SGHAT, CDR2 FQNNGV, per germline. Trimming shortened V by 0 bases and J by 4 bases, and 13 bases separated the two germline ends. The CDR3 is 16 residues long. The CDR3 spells CASSLDLIQSNQPQHF. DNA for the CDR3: TGTGCCAGCAGCTTAGATCTAATACAGTCAAATCAGCCCCAGCATTTT.

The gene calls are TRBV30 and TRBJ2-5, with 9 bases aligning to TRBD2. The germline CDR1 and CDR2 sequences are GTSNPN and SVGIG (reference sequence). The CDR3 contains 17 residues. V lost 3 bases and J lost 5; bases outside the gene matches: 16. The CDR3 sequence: CAWRSSGGRARGETQYF. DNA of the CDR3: TGTGCCTGGAGATCGTCGGGCGGGAGGGCGCGAGGGGAGACCCAGTACTTC.

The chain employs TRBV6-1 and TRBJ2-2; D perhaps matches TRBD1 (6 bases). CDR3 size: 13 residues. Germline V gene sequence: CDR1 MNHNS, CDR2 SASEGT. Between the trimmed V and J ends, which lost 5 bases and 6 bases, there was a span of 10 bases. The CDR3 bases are TGTGCCAGCAGTTCCCGACAGGCCGGGGAGCTGTTTTTT. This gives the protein CASSSRQAGELFF.

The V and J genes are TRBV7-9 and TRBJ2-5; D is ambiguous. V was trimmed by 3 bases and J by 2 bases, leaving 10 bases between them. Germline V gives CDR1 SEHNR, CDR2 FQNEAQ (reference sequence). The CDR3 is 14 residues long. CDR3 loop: CASSFTILQETQYF. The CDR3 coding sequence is TGTGCCAGCAGCTTTACGATTTTACAAGAGACCCAGTACTTC.

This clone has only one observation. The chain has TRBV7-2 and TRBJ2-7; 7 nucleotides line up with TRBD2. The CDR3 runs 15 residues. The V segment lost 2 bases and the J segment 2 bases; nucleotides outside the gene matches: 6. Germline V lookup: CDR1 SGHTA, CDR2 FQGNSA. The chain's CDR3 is CASSLREVNTYEQYF. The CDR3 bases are TGTGCCAGCAGCTTACGGGAGGTAAACACCTACGAGCAGTACTTC.

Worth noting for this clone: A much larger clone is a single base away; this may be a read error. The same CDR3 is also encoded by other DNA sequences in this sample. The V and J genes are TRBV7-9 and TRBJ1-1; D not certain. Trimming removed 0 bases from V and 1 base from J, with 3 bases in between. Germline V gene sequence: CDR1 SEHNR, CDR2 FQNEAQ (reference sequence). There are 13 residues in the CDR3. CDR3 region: CASSLAGNTEAFF. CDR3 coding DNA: TGTGCCAGCAGCTTAGCGGGGAACACTGAAGCTTTCTTT.

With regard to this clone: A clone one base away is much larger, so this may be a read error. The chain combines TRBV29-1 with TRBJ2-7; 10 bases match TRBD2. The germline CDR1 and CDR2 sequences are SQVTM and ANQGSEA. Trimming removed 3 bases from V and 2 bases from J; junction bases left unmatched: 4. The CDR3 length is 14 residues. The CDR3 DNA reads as TGCAGCGTTGATGGACTAGCGGAGACCTACGAGCAGTACTTC. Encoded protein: CSVDGLAETYEQYF.

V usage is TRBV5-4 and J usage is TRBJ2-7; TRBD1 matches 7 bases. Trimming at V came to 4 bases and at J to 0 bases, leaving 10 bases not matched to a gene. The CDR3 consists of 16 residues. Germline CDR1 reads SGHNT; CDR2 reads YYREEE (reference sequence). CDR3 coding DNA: TGTGCCAGCAGCAAGGGACAGTACCTAAGCTCCTACGAGCAGTACTTC. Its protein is CASSKGQYLSSYEQYF.